What follows describes a single TCR beta chain. The antigen remains unidentified. The sample belongs to a study of cytomegalovirus exposure and HLA in healthy donors. Findings and limits, study-wide: Versus the 666-donor mean, an Asian-associated ancestry cluster reportedly showed fewer N-insertions in a later analysis. The authors confirmed in vitro that a few CMV-associated chains were specific for CMV antigens. The later analysis indicated that the majority of CMV-associated TCR beta chains appeared HLA-restricted. CMV serostatus was the only immune exposure information that was available.

Germline lookup yields CDR1 MNHEY and CDR2 SMNVEV (reference sequence). The CDR3 is 13 residues long. Trimming took off 3 bases at V and 4 bases at J, with 9 bases between the two ends. The PCR had 60 Vbeta and 13 Jbeta primers. Clones were sequenced by immunoSEQ multiplex PCR, and TCRdb holds only the in-frame ones, with some missing. The sample lists 130,000 to 150,000 clones; over 65% were seen once. The chain links TRBV27 to TRBJ1-2, with D perhaps matching TRBD1 (6 bases). Sequenced input: PBMCs. The sequence was obtained from a female donor in good health and CMV-seronegative. The CDR3 DNA reads TGTGCCAGCAGTTTGCAGGGGAGCTATGGCTACACCTTC. It encodes CASSLQGSYGYTF.